This T cell receptor beta chain is drawn from a study of CD8 T cells in Susac syndrome. Sequencing of TCR beta covered CD8+ and CD4+ T cells obtained from blood. It was with random hexamers that 0.5 to 1 ug RNA was reverse transcribed. Amplification of the TCR beta CDR3 was carried out by immunoSEQ multiplex PCR, which spanned a total of 54 Vbeta and 13 Jbeta segments. Via MiXCR, TCRdb re-called the immunoSEQ multiplex PCR reads, giving one row per CDR3 protein. The table lists some 200,000 distinct CDR3 sequences, more than 90% of them singletons. The CDR3 has 15 residues. Germline CDR1 reads SEHNR; CDR2 reads FQNEAQ (reference sequence). The V end lost 1 base, the J end lost 8 bases, and 15 bases lay between the germline ends.

This receptor was obtained from a human donor with multiple sclerosis. The J gene is TRBJ2-1, the V gene TRBV7-9; tentatively, D is TRBD2 (6 bases). Sequencing was done on a sample of CD4+ T cells from PBMCs. The CDR3 nucleotides are TGTGCCAGCAGCTTAGGACCCAGCCCGGGGGATGAGCAGTTCTTC. This gives the protein CASSLGPSPGDEQFF.